Only a few counts were recorded for the clone carrying this TCR beta chain. Its antigen is unidentified. Sequencing libraries for TCR beta were prepared with iRepertoire HTBI primers and Arm-PCR of CDR3 regions. Each CDR3 protein is one row after TCRdb ran MiXCR on the multiplex PCR reads. The repertoire holds 650,000 to 700,000 distinct CDR3 sequences, with around 30% as singletons. Germline V gives CDR1 MNHEY, CDR2 SMNVEV (reference sequence). This CDR3 contains 14 residues. V was clipped by 0 bases and J by 4 bases, with 9 bases between them. This entry belongs to a study of regulatory T cells in long-lasting Graves disease. Study at large: Treatment with antithyroid drugs for over 5 years, together with positive TSH receptor antibodies, meant persistent Graves' disease. Study outcomes and limitations: Persistent Graves' patients showed reduced TCR diversity versus newly diagnosed patients.

Time point here: persistent/refractory GD, antithyroid drugs over 5 years with positive TRAb. From RNA extracted from PBMCs, the TCR library was made. The chain recombines TRBV27 with TRBJ2-5; unclear D gene. Source: peripheral blood mononuclear cells (PBMCs), taken when the disease was refractory, from a patient treated with antithyroid drugs. The clonotype comes from a female donor with Graves disease. CDR3 nucleotide sequence: TGTGCCAGCAGTTTATCCTCACGGAGAGAGACCCAGTACTTC. Translating gives CASSLSSRRETQYF.